This entry lists 22 T cell receptor beta chains sequenced from one sample in a study of T cell responses to AZD1222 COVID-19 vaccine. Libraries were prepared by immunoSEQ multiplex PCR; TCRdb keeps only in-frame clonotypes and omits some of them. The sample has about 67,000 clones, about 83% seen once. Sequenced here: peripheral blood, sampled 28 days after the second AZD1222 dose. These receptors were obtained from an adult who received the AZD1222 COVID-19 vaccine.

V and J are TRBV5-8 and TRBJ1-1; no definite D call. The CDR3 extends over 12 amino acids. Germline values: CDR1 SGHTS, CDR2 YDEGEE. Trimming shortened V by 1 base and J by 7 bases, and 8 bases separated the two germline ends. As DNA, the CDR3 is TGTGCCAGCAGCTTGATGGACGATGAAGCTTTCTTT. It specifies CASSLMDDEAFF.

CDR3 region: CAISEGGQGAWEQFF. CDR3 sequence (DNA): TGTGCCATCAGTGAGGGGGGCCAGGGGGCATGGGAGCAGTTCTTC. V usage is TRBV10-3 and J usage is TRBJ2-1; 8 nucleotides line up with TRBD1. V dropped 2 bases and J dropped 10; count of bases not matched to a gene: 10. CDR3 length: 15 amino acids. From germline, CDR1 is ENHRY and CDR2 SYGVKD.

This chain connects TRBV6-2 or TRBV6-3 to TRBJ2-2; 9 bases line up with TRBD2. V shed 6 bases and J 6 bases; nucleotides not matched to a gene: 5. Germline-derived CDR1 and CDR2 are MNHEY and SVGEGT. The length of the CDR3 is 14 residues. The CDR3 DNA follows: TGTGCCAGCAGCCAGCGGGGGGAAGCCGGGGAGCTGTTTTTT. This encodes CASSQRGEAGELFF.

This chain uses TRBV6-5 with TRBJ1-1; D unclear. The ends were cut back, 4 bases at V and 1 base at J, with 10 bases in the middle. There are 14 residues in the CDR3. The germline gives CDR1 MNHEY, CDR2 SVGAGI. Here the CDR3 reads CASSSHMENTEAFF. CDR3 nucleotides: TGTGCCAGCAGTTCCCACATGGAGAACACTGAAGCTTTCTTT.

This clone was recorded only once. The chain combines TRBV15 with TRBJ1-5, with D unresolved. V lost 1 base to trimming and J lost 1 base, with 5 bases between them. CDR1 and CDR2 (germline): LNHNV, YYDKDF (reference sequence). The CDR3 consists of 14 residues. This CDR3 is CATSRGRSNQPQHF. The CDR3 DNA sequence: TGTGCCACCAGCAGAGGCAGGAGCAATCAGCCCCAGCATTTT.

V usage is TRBV11-2 and J usage is TRBJ2-3, with 9 bases that match TRBD1. J lost 3 bases, V lost 10 bases, and 11 bases had no gene match. The germline CDR1 and CDR2 sequences are SGHAT and FQNNGV. The CDR3 runs to 15 residues. This CDR3 reads CAITTGTGMTDTQYF. CDR3 nucleotide sequence: TGTGCCATCACGACCGGGACAGGGATGACAGATACGCAGTATTTT. The variable domain in full, with the rest retrieved from reference TRBV11-2 and TRBJ2-3, is EAGVAQSPRYKIIEKRQSVAFWCNPISGHATLYWYQQILGQGPKLLIQFQNNGVVDDSQLPKDRFSAERLKGVDSTLKIQPAKLEDSAVYLCAITTGTGMTDTQYFGPGTRLTVL.

This chain joins TRBV28 and TRBJ2-5; D is perhaps TRBD2 (5 bases). The V end lost 7 bases, the J end lost 1 base, and 10 bases lay between the germline ends. This CDR3 has 13 residues. Germline V CDR1 and CDR2: MDHEN, SYDVKM. CDR3 region: CASNGRGQETQYF. For the CDR3, the DNA is TGTGCCAGCAATGGCCGGGGCCAAGAGACCCAGTACTTC.

CDR3 amino acids: CASSPLGQGETQYF. CDR3 coding DNA: TGTGCCAGCTCACCACTAGGACAGGGGGAGACCCAGTACTTC. J is TRBJ2-5 and V is TRBV18, with 9 bases lining up with TRBD1. From germline, CDR1 is KGHSH and CDR2 LQKENI. The CDR3 covers 14 residues. The V segment lost 1 base and the J segment 5 bases; nucleotides outside the gene matches: 2. Based on the CDR3 plus reference TRBV18 and TRBJ2-5, the full variable domain is NAGVMQNPRHLVRRRGQEARLRCSPMKGHSHVYWYRQLPEEGLKFMVYLQKENIIDESGMPKERFSAEFPKEGPSILRIQQVVRGDSAAYFCASSPLGQGETQYFGPGTRLLVL.

J is TRBJ1-2 and V is TRBV28, with a tentative D call TRBD1 (5 bases). This CDR3 spans 14 amino acids. Trimming removed 3 bases at V and 4 bases at J, with 12 bases between. Germline V gene data show CDR1 as MDHEN and CDR2 as SYDVKM. CDR3 sequence: CASSLYGARYGYTF. CDR3 in DNA: TGTGCCAGCAGTTTGTACGGGGCCCGCTATGGCTACACCTTC.

This chain uses TRBV7-2 with TRBJ2-7; 12 nucleotides agree with TRBD2. CDR1 SGHTA and CDR2 FQGNSA come from the germline V gene. V trimming: 2 bases; J trimming: 4 bases; junction bases outside the gene matches: 6. The CDR3 sequence is 16 residues long. The CDR3 sequence is CASSLLALAGGYEQYF. The CDR3 DNA reads as TGTGCCAGCAGCTTACTGGCCCTAGCGGGGGGGTACGAGCAGTACTTC.

The table lists this clone with a count of one. The chain carries TRBV3-1 (or the pseudogene TRBV3-2) and TRBJ1-1, with D uncertain. The V end lost 6 bases, the J end lost 6 bases, and 11 bases lay between the germline ends. Germline V gives CDR1 LGHDT, CDR2 YNNKEL (reference sequence). The CDR3 covers 12 residues. For the CDR3, the DNA is TGTGCCAGCAGTCGGGCGGGCGCTGAAGCTTTCTTT. As protein: CASSRAGAEAFF.

This clone was seen just once. The chain links TRBV3-1 (or the pseudogene TRBV3-2) to TRBJ2-1, with D tentatively TRBD2 (5 bases). Trimming took off 10 bases at V and 8 bases at J, with 15 bases between the two ends. In germline, CDR1 is LGHDT, CDR2 YNNKEL (reference sequence). The CDR3 covers 12 residues. CDR3 amino acids: CATAEGPHEQFF. The CDR3 coding sequence is TGTGCCACTGCTGAGGGCCCCCATGAGCAGTTCTTC.

The CDR3 spells CASRPRGGFYNEQFF. In DNA form, the CDR3 reads TGTGCCAGCAGGCCGCGGGGGGGGTTCTACAATGAGCAGTTCTTC. The chain couples TRBV6-5 to TRBJ2-1, with 9 bases lining up with TRBD2. Germline V gives CDR1 MNHEY, CDR2 SVGAGI. This CDR3 is 15 amino acids long. The V segment lost 6 bases and the J segment 3 bases; nucleotides outside the gene matches: 6.

The rearrangement links TRBV4-1 to TRBJ2-1; 14 bases line up with TRBD2. The junction had 18 bases not matched to a gene; V was cut back by 2 bases and J by 6 bases. The CDR3 is made up of 21 amino acids. Looked up from germline, CDR1 is MGHRA and CDR2 is YSYEKL. This CDR3 reads CASSQPRLAGGLTRHRNEQFF. The CDR3 nucleotides are TGCGCCAGCAGCCAACCCCGACTAGCGGGGGGGCTAACCCGACACCGCAATGAGCAGTTCTTC.

A few counts support this clone. The chain is built from TRBV7-9 and TRBJ1-2; D is uncertain. Germline lookup yields CDR1 SEHNR and CDR2 FQNEAQ (reference sequence). V gave up 1 base and J gave up 3 bases, with 12 bases separating them. The CDR3 extends over 15 amino acids. CDR3 sequence (DNA): TGTGCCAGCAGCTTAGGCTTCTCTCCGGACTATGGCTACACCTTC. It encodes CASSLGFSPDYGYTF.

J is TRBJ2-1 and V is TRBV7-8; tentative D call: TRBD2 (6 bases). Germline V gives CDR1 SGHVS, CDR2 FQNEAQ. Trimming shortened V by 3 bases and J by 3 bases, and 18 bases separated the two germline ends. This CDR3 is built from 17 residues. The CDR3, as DNA: TGTGCCAGCAGCTTGGGGGGTGGCAGGGACCTCTACAATGAGCAGTTCTTC. This translates into CASSLGGGRDLYNEQFF.

The chain combines TRBV12-5 with TRBJ1-6, with a weak D call TRBD1 (6 bases). The V gene lost 3 bases and the J gene lost 7 bases, with 13 bases spanning the gap. Germline CDR1 LGHNT, CDR2 FRNRAP. CDR3 length: 15 residues. CDR3 in DNA: TGTGCTAGTGGTTTTGGGCAGGGACAAAATTCACCCCTCCACTTT. Translated, it gives CASGFGQGQNSPLHF.

The gene calls are TRBV19 and TRBJ1-5, with no clear D. The CDR3 covers 15 residues. Per the germline V gene, CDR1 is LNHDA and CDR2 is SQIVND (reference sequence). The V and J ends lost 0 bases and 5 bases respectively, with 11 bases between them. The CDR3 DNA is TGTGCCAGTAGTATAGACCGGGAGGGAGATCAGCCCCAGCATTTT. Translated, it gives CASSIDREGDQPQHF.

The chain combines TRBV7-4 with TRBJ2-5; 12 bases are shared with TRBD2. Trimming removed 5 bases from V and 2 bases from J; junction bases left unmatched: 6. The germline V gene has CDR1 SGHVT and CDR2 SQSDAQ. This CDR3 is built from 16 residues. CDR3 in amino acids: CASSLRLAGDQETQYF. CDR3 coding DNA: TGTGCCAGCAGCCTAAGACTAGCGGGGGATCAAGAGACCCAGTACTTC.

The rearrangement uses TRBV19 and TRBJ2-7; D is unclear. Germline V gene lookup returns CDR1 LNHDA and CDR2 SQIVND (reference sequence). The ends were cut back, 0 bases at V and 5 bases at J, with 8 bases in the middle. The CDR3 runs to 13 residues. The CDR3 DNA reads TGTGCCAGTAGTATAGATCTCGAGGACGAGCAGTACTTC. It yields the protein CASSIDLEDEQYF.

V usage is TRBV27 and J usage is TRBJ1-4, with D maybe TRBD1 (5 bases). Per the germline V gene, CDR1 is MNHEY and CDR2 is SMNVEV (reference sequence). CDR3 size: 14 residues. V was clipped by 5 bases and J by 5 bases, with 12 bases between them. The CDR3 reads CASSPQWGNEKLFF. The DNA of the CDR3 is TGTGCCAGCAGTCCCCAGTGGGGGAATGAAAAACTGTTTTTT.

This clone was seen a single time. V usage is TRBV6-5 and J usage is TRBJ1-2; tentatively, D is TRBD1 (5 bases). Trimming removed 2 bases from V and 8 bases from J, with 6 bases in between. Germline CDR1 reads MNHEY; CDR2 reads SVGAGI. This CDR3 has 11 residues. The CDR3 is CASSYRGGYTF. The DNA of the CDR3 is TGTGCCAGCAGTTACAGGGGAGGCTACACCTTC.